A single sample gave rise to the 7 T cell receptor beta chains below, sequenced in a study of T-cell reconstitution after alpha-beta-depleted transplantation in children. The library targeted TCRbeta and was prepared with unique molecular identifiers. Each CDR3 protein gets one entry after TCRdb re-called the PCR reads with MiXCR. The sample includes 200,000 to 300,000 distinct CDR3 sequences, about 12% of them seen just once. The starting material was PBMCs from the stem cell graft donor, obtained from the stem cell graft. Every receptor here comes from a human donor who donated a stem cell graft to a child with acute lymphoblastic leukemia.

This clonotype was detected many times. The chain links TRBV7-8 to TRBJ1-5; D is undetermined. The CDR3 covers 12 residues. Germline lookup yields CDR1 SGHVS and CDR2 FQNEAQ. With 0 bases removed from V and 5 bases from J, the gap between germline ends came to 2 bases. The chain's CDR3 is CASSLAYQPQHF. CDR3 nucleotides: TGTGCCAGCAGCTTAGCTTATCAGCCCCAGCATTTT.

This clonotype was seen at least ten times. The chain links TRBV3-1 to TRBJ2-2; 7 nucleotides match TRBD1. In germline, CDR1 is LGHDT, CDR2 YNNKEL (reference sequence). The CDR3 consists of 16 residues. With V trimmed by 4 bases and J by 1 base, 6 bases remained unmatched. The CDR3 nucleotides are TGTGCCAGCAGCCTCCACAGGGGCCAGAACACCGGGGAGCTGTTTTTT. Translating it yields CASSLHRGQNTGELFF.

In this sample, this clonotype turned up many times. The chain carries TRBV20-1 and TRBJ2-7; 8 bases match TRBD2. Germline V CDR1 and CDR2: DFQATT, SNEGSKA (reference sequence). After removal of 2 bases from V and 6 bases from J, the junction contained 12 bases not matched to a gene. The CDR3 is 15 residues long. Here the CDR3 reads CSARQTSSGTSEQYF. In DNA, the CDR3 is TGCAGTGCTAGACAAACTTCCTCCGGGACTAGCGAGCAGTACTTC.

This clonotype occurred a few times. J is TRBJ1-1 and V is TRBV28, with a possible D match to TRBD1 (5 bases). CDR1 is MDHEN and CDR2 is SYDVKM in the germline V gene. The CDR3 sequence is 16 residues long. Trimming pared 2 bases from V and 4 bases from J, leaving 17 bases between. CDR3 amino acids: CASSLPLNRLSTEAFF. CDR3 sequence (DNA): TGTGCCAGCAGTTTACCCCTAAACAGGCTTTCCACTGAAGCTTTCTTT.

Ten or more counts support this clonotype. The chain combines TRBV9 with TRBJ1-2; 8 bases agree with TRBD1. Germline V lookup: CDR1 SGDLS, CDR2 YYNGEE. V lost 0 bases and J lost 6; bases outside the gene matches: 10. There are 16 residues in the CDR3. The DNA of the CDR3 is TGTGCCAGCAGCGTAGAGACTACAGGGGGAAGGGATGGCTACACCTTC. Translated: CASSVETTGGRDGYTF.

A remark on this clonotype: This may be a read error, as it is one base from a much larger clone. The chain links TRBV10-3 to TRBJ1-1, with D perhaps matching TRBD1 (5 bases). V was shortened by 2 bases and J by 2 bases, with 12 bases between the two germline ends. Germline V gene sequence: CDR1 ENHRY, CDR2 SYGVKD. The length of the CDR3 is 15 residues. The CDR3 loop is CAISESGAGNTEAFF. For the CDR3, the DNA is TGTGCCATCAGTGAGAGTGGGGCAGGAAACACTGAAGCTTTCTTT.

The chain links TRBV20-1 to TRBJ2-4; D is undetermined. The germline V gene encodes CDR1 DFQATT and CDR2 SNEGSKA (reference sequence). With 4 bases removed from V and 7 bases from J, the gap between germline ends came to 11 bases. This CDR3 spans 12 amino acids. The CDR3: CSATPDRNIQYF. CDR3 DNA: TGCAGTGCTACCCCCGACCGCAACATTCAGTACTTC.